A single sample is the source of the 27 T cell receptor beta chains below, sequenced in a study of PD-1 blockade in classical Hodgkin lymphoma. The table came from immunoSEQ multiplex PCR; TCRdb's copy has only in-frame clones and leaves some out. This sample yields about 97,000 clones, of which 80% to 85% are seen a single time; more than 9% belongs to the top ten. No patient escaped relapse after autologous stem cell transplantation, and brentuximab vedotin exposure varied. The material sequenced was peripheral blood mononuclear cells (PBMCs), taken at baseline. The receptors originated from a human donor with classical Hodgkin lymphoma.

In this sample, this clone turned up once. The CDR3 DNA follows: TGTGCCAGCTCACCCCAGGGACCGACTAATGAAAAACTGTTTTTT. The encoded protein is CASSPQGPTNEKLFF. This rearrangement joins TRBV18 to TRBJ1-4; D is perhaps TRBD1 (5 bases). The CDR3 sequence is 15 residues long. Germline V CDR1 and CDR2: KGHSH, LQKENI. V gave up 3 bases and J gave up 2 bases, with 10 bases separating them.

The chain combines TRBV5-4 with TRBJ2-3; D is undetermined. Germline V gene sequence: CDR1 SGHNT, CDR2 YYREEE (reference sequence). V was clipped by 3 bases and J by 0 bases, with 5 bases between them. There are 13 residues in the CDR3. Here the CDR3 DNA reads TGTGCCAGCAGCTGGAGTAGCACAGATACGCAGTATTTT. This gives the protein CASSWSSTDTQYF.

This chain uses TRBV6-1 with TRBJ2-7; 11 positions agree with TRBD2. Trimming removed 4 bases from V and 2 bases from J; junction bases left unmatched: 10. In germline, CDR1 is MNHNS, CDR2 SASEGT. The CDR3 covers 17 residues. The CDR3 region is CASSAASGRSTAYEQYF. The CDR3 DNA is TGTGCCAGCAGTGCAGCTAGCGGGAGGAGTACGGCCTACGAGCAGTACTTC.

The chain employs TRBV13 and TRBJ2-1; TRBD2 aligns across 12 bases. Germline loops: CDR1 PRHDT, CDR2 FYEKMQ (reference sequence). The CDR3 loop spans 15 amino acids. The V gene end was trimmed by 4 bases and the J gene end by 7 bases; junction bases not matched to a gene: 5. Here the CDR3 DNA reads TGTGCCAGCAGCTCGACTAGCGGGAGAGAAAATGAGCAGTTCTTC. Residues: CASSSTSGRENEQFF.

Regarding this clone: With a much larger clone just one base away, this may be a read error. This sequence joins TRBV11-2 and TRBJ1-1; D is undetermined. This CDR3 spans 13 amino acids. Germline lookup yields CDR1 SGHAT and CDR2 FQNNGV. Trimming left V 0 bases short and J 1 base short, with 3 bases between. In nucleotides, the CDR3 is TGTGCCAGCAGCTTAGACCAGAACACTGAAGCTTTCTTT. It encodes CASSLDQNTEAFF.

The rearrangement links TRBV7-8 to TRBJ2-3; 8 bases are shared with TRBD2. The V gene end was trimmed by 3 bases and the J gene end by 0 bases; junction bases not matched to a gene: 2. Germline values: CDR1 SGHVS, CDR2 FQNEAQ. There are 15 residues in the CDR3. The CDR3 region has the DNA TGTGCCAGCAGCTTTCCGGGAGGGAGCACAGATACGCAGTATTTT. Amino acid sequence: CASSFPGGSTDTQYF. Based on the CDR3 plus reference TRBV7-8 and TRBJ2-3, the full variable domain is GAGVSQSPRYKVAKRGQDVALRCDPISGHVSLFWYQQALGQGPEFLTYFQNEAQLDKSGLPSDRFFAERPEGSVSTLKIQRTQQEDSAVYLCASSFPGGSTDTQYFGPGTRLTVL.

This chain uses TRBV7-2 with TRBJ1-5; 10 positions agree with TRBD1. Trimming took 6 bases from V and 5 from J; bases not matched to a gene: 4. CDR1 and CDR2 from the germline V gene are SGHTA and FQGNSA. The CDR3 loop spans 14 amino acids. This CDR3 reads CASSGQGDYQPQHF. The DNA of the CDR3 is TGTGCCAGCAGTGGACAGGGGGATTATCAGCCCCAGCATTTT.

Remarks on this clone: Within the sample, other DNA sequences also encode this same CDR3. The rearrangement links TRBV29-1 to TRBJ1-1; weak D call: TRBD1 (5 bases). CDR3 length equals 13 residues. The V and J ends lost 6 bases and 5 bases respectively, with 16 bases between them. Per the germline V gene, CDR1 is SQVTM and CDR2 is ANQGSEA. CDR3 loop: CSVEPQGRTEAFF. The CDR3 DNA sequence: TGCAGCGTGGAGCCCCAGGGTAGGACTGAAGCTTTCTTT.

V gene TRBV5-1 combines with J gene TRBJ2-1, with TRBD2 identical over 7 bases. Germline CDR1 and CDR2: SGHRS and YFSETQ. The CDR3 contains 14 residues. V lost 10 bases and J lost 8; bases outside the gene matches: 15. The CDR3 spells CACRGGSFFDEQFF. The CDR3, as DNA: TGCGCCTGCCGGGGAGGGTCTTTCTTCGATGAGCAGTTCTTC.

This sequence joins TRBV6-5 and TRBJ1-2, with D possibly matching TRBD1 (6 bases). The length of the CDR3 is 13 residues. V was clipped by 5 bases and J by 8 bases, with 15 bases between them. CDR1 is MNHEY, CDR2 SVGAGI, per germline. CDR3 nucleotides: TGTGCCAGCAGTCCATACAGGGAGGGCGGCTACACCTTC. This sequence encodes CASSPYREGGYTF.

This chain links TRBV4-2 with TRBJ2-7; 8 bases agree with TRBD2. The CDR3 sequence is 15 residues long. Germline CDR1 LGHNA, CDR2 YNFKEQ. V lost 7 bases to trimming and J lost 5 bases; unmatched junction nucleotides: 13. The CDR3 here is CASTPGAGVLDEQYF. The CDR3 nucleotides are TGTGCCAGCACCCCCGGAGCGGGAGTTTTGGACGAGCAGTACTTC.

The chain's CDR3 is CASSLEGQNSYNEQFF. CDR3 nucleotide sequence: TGTGCCAGCAGCCTGGAGGGACAGAACTCCTACAATGAGCAGTTCTTC. The rearrangement uses TRBV9 and TRBJ2-1; a possible D gene is TRBD1 (7 bases). The germline V gene encodes CDR1 SGDLS and CDR2 YYNGEE. This CDR3 spans 16 amino acids. V lost 4 bases, J lost 0 bases, and 14 bases lay in between.

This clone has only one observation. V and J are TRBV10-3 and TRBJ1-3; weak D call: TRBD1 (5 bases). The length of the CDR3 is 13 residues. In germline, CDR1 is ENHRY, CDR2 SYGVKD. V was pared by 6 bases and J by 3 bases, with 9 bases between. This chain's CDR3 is CAIRGDIGNTIYF. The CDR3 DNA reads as TGTGCCATCAGGGGGGATATTGGAAACACCATATATTTT.

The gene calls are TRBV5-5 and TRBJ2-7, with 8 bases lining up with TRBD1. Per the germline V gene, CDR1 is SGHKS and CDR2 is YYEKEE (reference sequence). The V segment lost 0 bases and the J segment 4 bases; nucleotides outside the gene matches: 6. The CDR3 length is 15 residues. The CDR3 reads CASSLGGQGAYEQYF. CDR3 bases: TGTGCCAGCAGCTTGGGAGGGCAGGGGGCTTACGAGCAGTACTTC.

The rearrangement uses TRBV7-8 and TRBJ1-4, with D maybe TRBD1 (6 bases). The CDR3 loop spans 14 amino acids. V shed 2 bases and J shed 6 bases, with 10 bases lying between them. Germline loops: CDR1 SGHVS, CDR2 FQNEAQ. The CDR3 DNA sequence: TGTGCCAGCAGCTTATACAGGGCAGATGAAAAACTGTTTTTT. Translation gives CASSLYRADEKLFF.

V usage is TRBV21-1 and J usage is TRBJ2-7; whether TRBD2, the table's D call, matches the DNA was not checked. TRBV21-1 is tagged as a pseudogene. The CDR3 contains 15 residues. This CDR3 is CASSNTSGEYYEQYF. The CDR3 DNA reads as TGTGCCAGCAGCAATACTAGCGGGGAATACTACGAGCAGTACTTC.

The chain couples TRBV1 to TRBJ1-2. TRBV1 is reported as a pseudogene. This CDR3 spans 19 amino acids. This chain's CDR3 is CTSSQEPRASWGANYGYTF. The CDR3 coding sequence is TGCACCAGCAGCCAAGAGCCCCGCGCCTCCTGGGGAGCTAACTATGGCTACACCTTC.

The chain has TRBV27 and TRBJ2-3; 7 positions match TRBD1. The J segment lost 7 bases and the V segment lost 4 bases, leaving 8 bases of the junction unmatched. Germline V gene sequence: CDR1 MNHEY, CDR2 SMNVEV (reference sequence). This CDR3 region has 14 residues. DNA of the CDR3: TGTGCCAGCAGTTCAAGGGGACAGAGGTATACGCAGTATTTT. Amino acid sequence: CASSSRGQRYTQYF.

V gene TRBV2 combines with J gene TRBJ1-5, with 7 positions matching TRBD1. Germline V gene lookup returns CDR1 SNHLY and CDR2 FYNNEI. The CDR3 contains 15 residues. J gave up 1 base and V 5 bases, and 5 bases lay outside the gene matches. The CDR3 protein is CASSKGDRSNQPQHF. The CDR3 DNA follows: TGTGCCAGCAGTAAAGGGGACAGAAGCAATCAGCCCCAGCATTTT.

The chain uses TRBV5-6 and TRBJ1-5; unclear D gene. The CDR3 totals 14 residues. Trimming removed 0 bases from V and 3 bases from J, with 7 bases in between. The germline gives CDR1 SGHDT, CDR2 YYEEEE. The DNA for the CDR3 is TGTGCCAGCAGCTTGGATGGCTTCAATCAGCCCCAGCATTTT. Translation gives CASSLDGFNQPQHF.

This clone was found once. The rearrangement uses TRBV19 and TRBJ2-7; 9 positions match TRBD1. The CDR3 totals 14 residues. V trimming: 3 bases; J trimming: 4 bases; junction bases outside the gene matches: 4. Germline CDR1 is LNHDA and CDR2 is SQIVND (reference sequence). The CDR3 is CASSITGGSYEQYF. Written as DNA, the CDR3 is TGTGCCAGTAGTATTACAGGGGGCTCATACGAGCAGTACTTC.

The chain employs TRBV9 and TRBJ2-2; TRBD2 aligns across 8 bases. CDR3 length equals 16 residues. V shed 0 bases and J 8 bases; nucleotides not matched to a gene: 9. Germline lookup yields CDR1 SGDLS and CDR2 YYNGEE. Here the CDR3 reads CASSVGEAGVWGELFF. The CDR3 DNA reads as TGTGCCAGCAGCGTAGGTGAAGCGGGAGTCTGGGGGGAGCTGTTTTTT.

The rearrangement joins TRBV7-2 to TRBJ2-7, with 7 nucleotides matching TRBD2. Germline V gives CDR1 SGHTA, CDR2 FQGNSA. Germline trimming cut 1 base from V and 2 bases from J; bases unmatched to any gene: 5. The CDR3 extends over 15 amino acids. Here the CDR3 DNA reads TGTGCCAGCAGCTTAGTTAGACTAGCCCCCTACGAGCAGTACTTC. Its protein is CASSLVRLAPYEQYF.

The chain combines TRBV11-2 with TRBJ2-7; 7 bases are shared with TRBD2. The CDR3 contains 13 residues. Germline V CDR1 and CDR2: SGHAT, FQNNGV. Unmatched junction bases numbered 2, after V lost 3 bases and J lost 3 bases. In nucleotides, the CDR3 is TGTGCCAGCAGCTTGTGGGGGGGCTACGAGCAGTACTTC. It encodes CASSLWGGYEQYF. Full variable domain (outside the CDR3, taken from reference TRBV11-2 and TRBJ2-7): EAGVAQSPRYKIIEKRQSVAFWCNPISGHATLYWYQQILGQGPKLLIQFQNNGVVDDSQLPKDRFSAERLKGVDSTLKIQPAKLEDSAVYLCASSLWGGYEQYFGPGTRLTVT.

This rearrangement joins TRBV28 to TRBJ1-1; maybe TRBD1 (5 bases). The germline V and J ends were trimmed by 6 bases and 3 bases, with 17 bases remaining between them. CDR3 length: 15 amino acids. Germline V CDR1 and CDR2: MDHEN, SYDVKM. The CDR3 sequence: CASSPRDGGHTEAFF. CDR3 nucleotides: TGTGCCAGCAGCCCCCGGGACGGCGGGCACACTGAAGCTTTCTTT. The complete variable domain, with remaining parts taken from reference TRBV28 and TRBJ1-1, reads DVKVTQSSRYLVKRTGEKVFLECVQDMDHENMFWYRQDPGLGLRLIYFSYDVKMKEKGDIPEGYSVSREKKERFSLILESASTNQTSMYLCASSPRDGGHTEAFFGQGTRLTVV.

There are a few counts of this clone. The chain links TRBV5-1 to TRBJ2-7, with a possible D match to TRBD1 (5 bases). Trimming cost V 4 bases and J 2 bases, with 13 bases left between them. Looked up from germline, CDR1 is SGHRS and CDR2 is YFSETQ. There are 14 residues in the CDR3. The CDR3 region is CASSPGSQAYEQYF. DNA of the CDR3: TGCGCCAGCAGCCCAGGGTCTCAGGCCTACGAGCAGTACTTC.

The CDR3, as DNA: TGTGCCAGCACCGCTTGGGGTGATAATGAAAAACTGTTTTTT. It yields the protein CASTAWGDNEKLFF. This chain connects TRBV7-9 to TRBJ1-4; D is ambiguous. The CDR3 spans 14 residues. CDR1 is SEHNR, CDR2 FQNEAQ, per germline (reference sequence). Trimming stripped 7 bases from V and 4 bases from J, with 13 bases between.